This T cell receptor (beta chain) was documented in a study of T cell repertoires in cytomegalovirus infection. Study context: Public TCR beta signatures indicated both CMV infection and matching HLA type.

Per the germline V gene, CDR1 is SGHNT and CDR2 is YYREEE (reference sequence). V was trimmed by 2 bases and J by 8 bases, leaving 19 bases between them. CDR3 size: 15 residues. MiXCR was run by TCRdb on the reads, yielding one entry per CDR3 protein. The sample yields over 100,000 distinct CDR3 sequences, about 9.5% seen once. Overall study results and limits: HLA-C-restricted CMV clonotypes gave the most frequent clonotype in two of eight donors. Public TCR beta family frequency separated CMV-and-HLA carriers, including in an independent cohort.

This clonotype occurred once. Its antigen is not identified. The sequence derives from a human donor in good health (CMV status not recorded). Some clones in this sample may be carry-over from other donors' samples. The sample was PBMCs, sequenced either directly or after in vitro stimulation (not recorded which). The chain has TRBV5-4 and TRBJ1-1, with D perhaps matching TRBD1 (6 bases). The CDR3 region has the DNA TGTGCCAGCAGCTTCCCAGGGGTGAGGAGACACGAAGCTTTCTTT. Its translation is CASSFPGVRRHEAFF. Full variable domain (remainder filled in from reference TRBV5-4 and TRBJ1-1): ETGVTQSPTHLIKTRGQQVTLRCSSQSGHNTVSWYQQALGQGPQFIFQYYREEENGRGNFPPRFSGLQFPNYSSELNVNALELDDSALYLCASSFPGVRRHEAFFGQGTRLTVV.